A single sample is the source of the 14 T cell receptor beta chains below, sequenced in a study of blood T cells in healthy people across ages. A second roughly 6 to 12 cycle PCR used barcoded and J-beta primers. TCRdb used MiXCR to reprocess the 5' RACE reads, holding one entry per CDR3 protein. This sample has about 1.5 million distinct CDR3 sequences, with approximately 43% found just once. Sample: blood. The receptors derive from a woman between 18 and 29 years old in good health.

V gene TRBV9 combines with J gene TRBJ2-3; either TRBD1 or TRBD2 may fit D (6 bases each). This CDR3 is built from 16 residues. Germline V gives CDR1 SGDLS, CDR2 YYNGEE. V was trimmed by 6 bases and J by 2 bases, leaving 19 bases between them. CDR3 residues: CASTEEGGEPTDTQYF. CDR3 nucleotide sequence: TGTGCCAGCACGGAGGAGGGGGGAGAACCCACAGATACGCAGTATTTT. The full variable domain, its missing parts supplied by reference TRBV9 and TRBJ2-3, is DSGVTQTPKHLITATGQRVTLRCSPRSGDLSVYWYQQSLDQGLQFLIQYYNGEERAKGNILERFSAQQFPDLHSELNLSSLELGDSALYFCASTEEGGEPTDTQYFGPGTRLTVL.

The chain carries TRBV12-3 or TRBV12-4 and TRBJ1-1; TRBD1 matches at 9 bases. CDR3 size: 14 residues. The V segment lost 5 bases and the J segment 5 bases; nucleotides outside the gene matches: 6. The CDR3, as DNA: TGTGCCAGCAGTGGGGGGACAGGGAGGACTGAAGCTTTCTTT. Encoded protein: CASSGGTGRTEAFF.

This sequence joins TRBV6-1 and TRBJ2-2, with 8 bases that match TRBD2. The J segment lost 4 bases and the V segment lost 9 bases, leaving 10 bases of the junction unmatched. The CDR3 is 15 amino acids. The germline gives CDR1 MNHNS, CDR2 SASEGT. The CDR3, as DNA: TGTGCCAGTTTGCCCCCGGGGGGGCTCACCGGGGAGCTGTTTTTT. Residues: CASLPPGGLTGELFF.

This clonotype was observed a handful of times. The V and J genes are TRBV3-1 and TRBJ1-3; D is possibly TRBD1 (6 bases). The germline V gene has CDR1 LGHDT and CDR2 YNNKEL (reference sequence). The CDR3 runs to 15 residues. The V gene lost 1 base and the J gene lost 0 bases, with 7 bases spanning the gap. The CDR3 DNA reads as TGTGCCAGCAGCCAAGGGACAGACTCTGGAAACACCATATATTTT. Protein: CASSQGTDSGNTIYF.

This clonotype was observed many times. The gene calls are TRBV12-3 or TRBV12-4 and TRBJ2-3, with D possibly matching TRBD1 (6 bases). This CDR3 has 11 amino acids. Trimming removed 5 bases at V and 7 bases at J, with 7 bases between. In nucleotides, the CDR3 is TGTGCCAGCAGTCGGGACAATACGCAGTATTTT. This translates into CASSRDNTQYF.

The chain's CDR3 is CASHTAGGSYTF. For the CDR3, the DNA is TGTGCCAGCCATACCGCCGGGGGATCGTACACCTTC. The chain employs TRBV6-5 and TRBJ1-2, with D possibly TRBD1 on 5 matching bases. The CDR3 runs 12 residues. Per germline, CDR1 MNHEY and CDR2 SVGAGI. With 8 bases removed from V and 11 bases from J, the gap between germline ends came to 18 bases.

The chain is built from TRBV6-4 and TRBJ2-1; TRBD1 matches 8 bases. The end of the DNA aligns better with TRBJ2-7, so the J call may be wrong. The CDR3 runs 16 residues. Per the germline V gene, CDR1 is MRHNA and CDR2 is SNTAGT. The CDR3 nucleotides read TGTGCCAGCAGTGTAACCGGGACAGGAGGCTACAATGAGCAGTACTTC. Protein: CASSVTGTGGYNEQYF.

This clonotype came up a few times. The gene calls are TRBV29-1 and TRBJ1-1, with D possibly being TRBD1 (5 bases). The ends were cut back, 6 bases at V and 3 bases at J, with 14 bases in the middle. Germline assignment: CDR1 SQVTM and CDR2 ANQGSEA. This CDR3 region has 13 residues. The CDR3 DNA reads as TGCAGCGTACAAGCTAGGGGTGACACTGAAGCTTTCTTT. It specifies CSVQARGDTEAFF. Full variable domain (outside the CDR3, taken from reference TRBV29-1 and TRBJ1-1): SAVISQKPSRDICQRGTSLTIQCQVDSQVTMMFWYRQQPGQSLTLIATANQGSEATYESGFVIDKFPISRPNLTFSTLTVSNMSPEDSSIYLCSVQARGDTEAFFGQGTRLTVV.

The DNA of the CDR3 is TGTGCCAGCAGTGCGACAGGCTACCGATCCTTCTACGAGCAGTACTTC. Amino acid sequence: CASSATGYRSFYEQYF. The rearrangement joins TRBV28 to TRBJ2-7, with a possible D match to TRBD1 (6 bases). V was shortened by 5 bases and J by 3 bases, with 20 bases between the two germline ends. Per the germline V gene, CDR1 is MDHEN and CDR2 is SYDVKM. The CDR3 is 16 residues long.

The rearrangement uses TRBV12-3 or TRBV12-4 and TRBJ2-5; TRBD2 might be the D (6 bases). Trimming left V 6 bases short and J 4 bases short, with 12 bases between. The CDR3 is 13 amino acids. Here the CDR3 DNA reads TGTGCCAGCAGATCGCGGAGGGTAGAGACCCAGTACTTC. Protein: CASRSRRVETQYF.

This clonotype appeared a few times. This chain links TRBV6-1 with TRBJ1-1, with D tentatively TRBD1 (5 bases). CDR1 is MNHNS, CDR2 SASEGT, per germline. CDR3 length: 12 residues. Trimming removed 7 bases at V and 1 base at J, with 7 bases between. The CDR3 DNA sequence: TGTGCCAGCACCAGGGCGAACACTGAAGCTTTCTTT. This gives the protein CASTRANTEAFF.

This chain links TRBV6-1 with TRBJ1-2; 10 nucleotides match TRBD1. Germline V gives CDR1 MNHNS, CDR2 SASEGT. The CDR3 totals 15 residues. Trimming took 3 bases from V and 5 from J; bases not matched to a gene: 6. The CDR3 DNA follows: TGTGCCAGCAGTGAGGGGACAGGGGTCCCTTATGGCTACACCTTC. Protein sequence: CASSEGTGVPYGYTF.

Notes on this clonotype: A junction end diverges from the germline sequence, so it may reflect a read error. The gene calls are TRBV5-5 and TRBJ2-1, with D unclear. The CDR3 totals 14 residues. Germline assignment: CDR1 SGHKS and CDR2 YYEKEE (reference sequence). The CDR3 DNA reads as TGTGCCAGCAGCCCAACAACCTCCTACAATGAGCTGTTCTTC. Translating it yields CASSPTTSYNELFF.

This clonotype has ten or more counts. V and J are TRBV2 and TRBJ2-3, with 9 bases identical to TRBD2. CDR1 is SNHLY and CDR2 is FYNNEI in the germline V gene. V gave up 6 bases and J gave up 3 bases; unmatched junction bases: 4. The CDR3 contains 14 residues. CDR3 protein: CASSGLASTDTQYF. CDR3 coding DNA: TGTGCCAGCAGCGGACTAGCGAGTACAGATACGCAGTATTTT.